The rows below give T cell receptor beta chains drawn from one sample of a study of T cell changes during pregnancy in multiple sclerosis. This table comes from immunoSEQ multiplex PCR, and its TCRdb copy is limited to in-frame clones, with some not included. This table has about 79,000 clones, around nine tenths appearing once. The material sequenced was CD4+ T cells from peripheral blood mononuclear cells, taken in the second trimester of pregnancy. The receptors come from a female donor with multiple sclerosis, enrolled in a pregnancy study. Each CDR3 is given with its conserved first and last residue. D genes are given only for firm matches.

J gene: TRBJ2-1
D gene: -
V gene: TRBV7-9
CDR3 protein: CASSLARGYNEQFF

J gene: TRBJ2-4
D gene: -
V gene: TRBV9
CDR3 protein: CASSRDSIQYF

J gene: TRBJ1-3
D gene: -
V gene: TRBV19
CDR3 protein: CASSLRTATGNTIYF

J gene: TRBJ2-7
D gene: -
V gene: TRBV7-2
CDR3 protein: CASSEFNRDYEQYF

J gene: TRBJ2-7
D gene: TRBD1
V gene: TRBV9
CDR3 protein: CASSVGGTGGIYEQYF

J gene: TRBJ2-1
D gene: TRBD2
V gene: TRBV27
CDR3 protein: CASRLRGGKREIAYNEQFF

J gene: TRBJ2-1
D gene: TRBD1
V gene: TRBV18
CDR3 protein: CASSRGDRDEQFF

J gene: TRBJ2-3
D gene: TRBD2
V gene: TRBV9
CDR3 protein: CASSVGNSGGTGGWTDTQYF

J gene: TRBJ2-7
D gene: -
V gene: TRBV18
CDR3 protein: CASSLSAGEQYF

J gene: TRBJ2-7
D gene: TRBD1
V gene: TRBV27
CDR3 protein: CASSFSLGQGPYEQYF

J gene: TRBJ1-1
D gene: -
V gene: TRBV18
CDR3 protein: CASSPRLKGHLNTEAFF

J gene: TRBJ1-2
D gene: TRBD1
V gene: TRBV15
CDR3 protein: CATSGGTGRANYGYTF

J gene: TRBJ2-2
D gene: -
V gene: TRBV6-6
CDR3 protein: CASSAPNRDGRELFF

J gene: TRBJ1-5
D gene: TRBD1
V gene: TRBV9
CDR3 protein: CASSVGTGEQPQHF

J gene: TRBJ1-6
D gene: TRBD1
V gene: TRBV5-1
CDR3 protein: CASSRTTGASSYNSPLHF

J gene: TRBJ2-3
D gene: TRBD2
V gene: TRBV9
CDR3 protein: CASSVGRETDTQYF

J gene: TRBJ2-7
D gene: TRBD1
V gene: TRBV2
CDR3 protein: CASSRGPYEQYF

J gene: TRBJ2-1
D gene: TRBD2
V gene: TRBV5-4
CDR3 protein: CASSLDVLAGGYNEQFF

J gene: TRBJ2-3
D gene: -
V gene: TRBV29-1
CDR3 protein: CSVETTGTDTQYF

J gene: TRBJ1-3
D gene: TRBD1
V gene: TRBV7-9
CDR3 protein: CASSPGQGGGNTIYF

J gene: TRBJ1-3
D gene: -
V gene: TRBV7-6
CDR3 protein: CASSLGRPASGNTIYF

J gene: TRBJ2-7
D gene: -
V gene: TRBV19
CDR3 protein: CASSIRGRNYEQYF

J gene: TRBJ2-2
D gene: -
V gene: TRBV28
CDR3 protein: CASSSTGRGNTGELFF

J gene: TRBJ2-2
D gene: -
V gene: TRBV6-1
CDR3 protein: CASSESLRLLNTGELFF

J gene: TRBJ2-2
D gene: -
V gene: TRBV4-3
CDR3 protein: CASSPSGTGANTGELFF

J gene: TRBJ1-2
D gene: -
V gene: TRBV23-1
CDR3 protein: CASSFLARAVYGYTF

J gene: TRBJ1-1
D gene: -
V gene: TRBV5-1
CDR3 protein: CASSLARAAGGEAFF

J gene: TRBJ1-4
D gene: TRBD1
V gene: TRBV18
CDR3 protein: CASSPPGQGNEKLFF

J gene: TRBJ1-1
D gene: -
V gene: TRBV19
CDR3 protein: CASRLGGSTEAFF

J gene: TRBJ1-3
D gene: -
V gene: TRBV6-6
CDR3 protein: CASSYGGRTGNTIYF

J gene: TRBJ2-3
D gene: -
V gene: TRBV6-1
CDR3 protein: CASGRADTQYF

J gene: TRBJ2-7
D gene: -
V gene: TRBV6-5
CDR3 protein: CASSYSRSSYEQYF

J gene: TRBJ2-1
D gene: -
V gene: TRBV15
CDR3 protein: CATSPTRSSYNEQFF

J gene: TRBJ2-2
D gene: TRBD2
V gene: TRBV13
CDR3 protein: CASSPRGLAGTGELFF

J gene: TRBJ1-1
D gene: TRBD1
V gene: TRBV5-1
CDR3 protein: CASSRGQGGSFNTEAFF

J gene: TRBJ1-3
D gene: -
V gene: TRBV9
CDR3 protein: CASSPGRSRASGNTIYF

J gene: TRBJ1-2
D gene: TRBD1
V gene: TRBV9
CDR3 protein: CASSRRDTGTVNYGYTF

J gene: TRBJ1-5
D gene: -
V gene: TRBV4-3
CDR3 protein: CASSQDWRSNQPQHF

J gene: TRBJ2-5
D gene: -
V gene: TRBV10-3
CDR3 protein: CAIEDSRSGTQYF

J gene: TRBJ1-2
D gene: TRBD1
V gene: TRBV19
CDR3 protein: CASSIGDRGSGYTF

J gene: TRBJ1-6
D gene: -
V gene: TRBV5-1
CDR3 protein: CASSLELPSSYNSPLHF

J gene: TRBJ2-5
D gene: TRBD2
V gene: TRBV5-1
CDR3 protein: CASSTLAGAGETQYF

J gene: TRBJ1-1
D gene: -
V gene: TRBV6-1
CDR3 protein: CASSERQRNTEAFF

J gene: TRBJ2-4
D gene: TRBD2
V gene: TRBV27
CDR3 protein: CASRAWWGGKNIQYF

J gene: TRBJ2-5
D gene: TRBD1
V gene: TRBV10-3
CDR3 protein: CAIRGTASETQYF

J gene: TRBJ2-7
D gene: -
V gene: TRBV11-2
CDR3 protein: CASSSLRAGASGTYEQYF

J gene: TRBJ2-2
D gene: TRBD1
V gene: TRBV28
CDR3 protein: CASSRGQGATGELFF

J gene: TRBJ1-5
D gene: -
V gene: TRBV7-9
CDR3 protein: CASSSINQPQHF

J gene: TRBJ1-2
D gene: -
V gene: TRBV19
CDR3 protein: CASSIRGSNYGYTF

J gene: TRBJ2-7
D gene: TRBD1
V gene: TRBV5-4
CDR3 protein: CASSYDAGGFNEQYF

J gene: TRBJ1-1
D gene: TRBD1
V gene: TRBV29-1
CDR3 protein: CSAIGQGVSTEAFF

J gene: TRBJ2-2
D gene: -
V gene: TRBV23-1
CDR3 protein: CASSRRLRRGHRTNTGELFF

J gene: TRBJ1-5
D gene: TRBD1
V gene: TRBV27
CDR3 protein: CASAHGQGNQPQHF

J gene: TRBJ1-1
D gene: -
V gene: TRBV5-6
CDR3 protein: CASSNRVGTEAFF

J gene: TRBJ2-5
D gene: -
V gene: TRBV27
CDR3 protein: CASSISGKETQYF

J gene: TRBJ1-5
D gene: -
V gene: TRBV30
CDR3 protein: CAWSEAGNQPQHF

J gene: TRBJ2-7
D gene: TRBD2
V gene: TRBV6-1
CDR3 protein: CASSDRPSGGASNEQYF

J gene: TRBJ1-2
D gene: TRBD1
V gene: TRBV19
CDR3 protein: CASTPLRQGAESYTF

J gene: TRBJ2-7
D gene: TRBD1
V gene: TRBV18
CDR3 protein: CASSPPGQGHYEQYF